Below are 23 T cell receptor beta chains sequenced from a single sample in a study of response to subunit inactivated influenza vaccine. TCRdb re-called the RT-PCR reads with MiXCR, one entry per CDR3 protein. Found here are approximately 680,000 distinct CDR3 sequences, approximately 15% of them singletons; the top ten hold around a tenth. The sequencing used PBMCs from blood, collected approximately 13 days after vaccination. Receptors were obtained from a man aged 50-60 years who received an inactivated influenza vaccine.

V and J are TRBV2 and TRBJ2-2; TRBD2 might be the D (6 bases). Germline assignment: CDR1 SNHLY and CDR2 FYNNEI. Trimming shortened V by 5 bases and J by 9 bases, and 13 bases separated the two germline ends. The CDR3 is 13 residues long. The CDR3 bases are TGTGCCAGCAGTTCCCCCGGGGGAAGGGAGCTGTTTTTT. This gives the protein CASSSPGGRELFF.

This clonotype was found a few times. The V and J genes are TRBV20-1 and TRBJ1-6; TRBD1 matches 8 bases. CDR1 DFQATT and CDR2 SNEGSKA come from the germline V gene (reference sequence). The CDR3 loop spans 12 amino acids. V shed 4 bases and J 8 bases; nucleotides not matched to a gene: 1. The CDR3 nucleotides are TGCAGTGCTACGACAGGGGATTCACCCCTCCACTTT. It translates to CSATTGDSPLHF.

This chain uses TRBV4-3 with TRBJ2-2, with 8 bases identical to TRBD1. Germline trimming cut 7 bases from V and 6 bases from J; bases unmatched to any gene: 10. Germline assignment: CDR1 LGHNA and CDR2 YSLEER. The CDR3 runs to 15 residues. DNA of the CDR3: TGCGCCAGCACCCAGAACAGGGGGTTCTCCGGGGAGCTGTTTTTT. It codes for CASTQNRGFSGELFF.

The chain joins TRBV7-9 to TRBJ2-2; TRBD2 aligns across 10 bases. The trim removed 5 bases at V and 6 bases at J, leaving 6 bases unmatched. In germline, CDR1 is SEHNR, CDR2 FQNEAQ (reference sequence). The CDR3 runs to 15 residues. The CDR3 spells CASSITGLAAGELFF. The CDR3 bases are TGTGCCAGCAGCATCACCGGACTAGCGGCCGGGGAGCTGTTTTTT. Supplemented by reference TRBV7-9 and TRBJ2-2, the full variable domain reads DTGVSQNPRHKITKRGQNVTFRCDPISEHNRLYWYRQTLGQGPEFLTYFQNEAQLEKSRLLSDRFSAERPKGSFSTLEIQRTEQGDSAMYLCASSITGLAAGELFFGEGSRLTVL.

The chain couples TRBV15 to TRBJ1-3; D remains ambiguous. CDR1 and CDR2 (germline): LNHNV, YYDKDF (reference sequence). CDR3 length equals 15 residues. V dropped 1 base and J dropped 0 bases, with 7 bases sitting between them. The CDR3 loop is CATSRGQLSGNTIYF. DNA for the CDR3: TGTGCCACCAGCAGAGGACAACTCTCTGGAAACACCATATATTTT.

This sequence joins TRBV20-1 and TRBJ2-3; 11 bases align to TRBD2. J was trimmed by 1 base and V by 5 bases; bases with no gene match: 8. Germline lookup yields CDR1 DFQATT and CDR2 SNEGSKA (reference sequence). The CDR3 spans 16 residues. The CDR3 spells CSAEGGLAVRTDTQYF. DNA of the CDR3: TGCAGTGCTGAGGGGGGACTAGCGGTCCGCACAGATACGCAGTATTTT.

The rearrangement links TRBV5-1 to TRBJ2-7; possible D gene TRBD2, 5 bases. The V gene's germline CDR1 is SGHRS and CDR2 YFSETQ. V was trimmed by 2 bases and J by 1 base, leaving 10 bases between them. The CDR3 spans 14 residues. CDR3 residues: CASSLADQSYEQYF. CDR3 DNA sequence: TGCGCCAGCAGCTTAGCGGACCAGTCCTACGAGCAGTACTTC.

This clonotype has just a few counts. The chain joins TRBV20-1 to TRBJ2-5; TRBD1 matches at 8 bases. CDR3 length: 14 residues. Trimming took 2 bases from V and 5 from J; bases not matched to a gene: 7. CDR1 and CDR2 from the germline V gene are DFQATT and SNEGSKA (reference sequence). The CDR3 sequence is CSARPTGVRETQYF. The CDR3 coding sequence is TGCAGTGCTAGACCGACAGGGGTGCGGGAGACCCAGTACTTC.

CDR3 nucleotides: TGTGCCAGCAGCTTAGGTTTGGGGGTTGAGCAGTTCTTC. It translates to CASSLGLGVEQFF. J is TRBJ2-1 and V is TRBV11-1; D possibly uses TRBD1 or TRBD2 (5 bases each). Germline loops: CDR1 SGHAT, CDR2 FQDESV (reference sequence). The CDR3 contains 13 residues. V was shortened by 1 base and J by 9 bases, with 10 bases between the two germline ends.

The chain links TRBV10-3 to TRBJ2-5, with TRBD2 identical over 10 bases. Germline V gene lookup returns CDR1 ENHRY and CDR2 SYGVKD. The CDR3 spans 15 residues. V lost 2 bases, J lost 2 bases, and 2 bases stayed unmatched. CDR3 residues: CAISETTSGQETQYF. In DNA form, the CDR3 reads TGTGCCATCAGTGAGACGACTAGCGGGCAAGAGACCCAGTACTTC.

This clonotype was seen repeatedly, ten times or more. The chain uses TRBV7-2 and TRBJ2-3, with D unclear. Germline-derived CDR1 and CDR2 are SGHTA and FQGNSA. V gave up 4 bases and J gave up 6 bases, with 14 bases separating them. This CDR3 is 14 amino acids long. This CDR3 reads CASSSLSNSDTQYF. As DNA, the CDR3 is TGTGCCAGCAGCTCCCTCTCTAATTCGGATACGCAGTATTTT.

This clonotype showed up just a few times. V usage is TRBV28 and J usage is TRBJ2-7; D not resolved. Germline assignment: CDR1 MDHEN and CDR2 SYDVKM. The CDR3 consists of 16 residues. Trimming cost V 2 bases and J 3 bases, with 17 bases left between them. The CDR3 DNA follows: TGTGCCAGCAGTTTACTCCGCATATTCCCTGGCTACGAGCAGTACTTC. It codes for CASSLLRIFPGYEQYF.

The chain has TRBV4-1 and TRBJ2-5; 8 bases map to TRBD2. The trim removed 4 bases at V and 10 bases at J, leaving 20 bases unmatched. The CDR3 spans 17 residues. Germline V CDR1 and CDR2: MGHRA, YSYEKL. The CDR3 coding sequence is TGCGCCAGCAGCCTCATCCCCACTAGCGGTAACCTGGGGGTCCAGTACTTC. This codes for CASSLIPTSGNLGVQYF.

The chain recombines TRBV3-1 with TRBJ1-2, with 7 positions matching TRBD1. Germline V CDR1 and CDR2: LGHDT, YNNKEL (reference sequence). CDR3 size: 16 residues. The J segment lost 1 base and the V segment lost 5 bases, leaving 10 bases of the junction unmatched. In DNA form, the CDR3 reads TGTGCCAGCAGCTCCAACAGGGGTCGGAGTAACTATGGCTACACCTTC. Translated, it gives CASSSNRGRSNYGYTF.

This clonotype was seen many times. This chain connects TRBV29-1 to TRBJ2-3, with a possible D match to TRBD1 (5 bases). The length of the CDR3 is 12 residues. V was cut by 4 bases and J by 5 bases, with 10 bases left in between. Germline V lookup: CDR1 SQVTM, CDR2 ANQGSEA. The CDR3 region is CSVVAGLDTQYF. CDR3 nucleotide sequence: TGCAGCGTTGTGGCAGGGTTAGATACGCAGTATTTT.

The chain has TRBV10-3 and TRBJ2-3; 10 nucleotides line up with TRBD2. V was clipped by 10 bases and J by 3 bases; unmatched bases: 4. Germline V gene data show CDR1 as ENHRY and CDR2 as SYGVKD. CDR3 size: 13 residues. The DNA of the CDR3 is TGTGCCACTCTAGCGGGGGTGACAGATACGCAGTATTTT. Amino acid sequence: CATLAGVTDTQYF.

The V call is TRBV28, the J call TRBJ2-7; unclear D gene. The CDR3 sequence is 12 residues long. Trimming shortened V by 5 bases and J by 5 bases, and 10 bases separated the two germline ends. The V gene's germline CDR1 is MDHEN and CDR2 SYDVKM. The CDR3 is CASSNPGNEQYF. The CDR3 nucleotides read TGTGCCAGCAGTAACCCTGGCAACGAGCAGTACTTC.

This clonotype has more than one count but fewer than ten. Here the CDR3 reads CASSSRQTSPEQYF. CDR3 sequence (DNA): TGTGCCAGCAGCTCCAGACAGACTAGTCCCGAGCAGTACTTC. The chain links TRBV7-2 to TRBJ2-7; the D gene is possibly TRBD2 (6 bases). The CDR3 consists of 14 residues. V lost 4 bases and J 6 bases, leaving 16 bases between the germline ends. Germline values: CDR1 SGHTA, CDR2 FQGNSA.

This clonotype has more than one count but fewer than ten. The chain is built from TRBV7-9 and TRBJ2-2; possibly TRBD1 for D (5 bases). The CDR3 loop spans 14 amino acids. Germline-derived CDR1 and CDR2 are SEHNR and FQNEAQ (reference sequence). V was pared by 6 bases and J by 6 bases, with 14 bases between. The CDR3 protein is CASRDPRVPGELFF. DNA of the CDR3: TGTGCCAGCAGGGATCCCAGGGTCCCCGGGGAGCTGTTTTTT.

Notes on this clonotype: At one boundary the junction diverges from the germline segment, which might be a read error. V gene TRBV18 combines with J gene TRBJ2-7; 11 positions agree with TRBD2. Germline CDR1 is KGHSH and CDR2 is LQKENI. The CDR3 is 14 amino acids. CDR3: CASSPTSGSYEQNF. In nucleotides, the CDR3 is TGTGCCAGCTCCCCCACTAGCGGGAGTTACGAGCAGAACTTC. The entire variable domain, with the rest obtained from reference TRBV18 and TRBJ2-7, is as follows: NAGVMQNPRHLVRRRGQEARLRCSPMKGHSHVYWYRQLPEEGLKFMVYLQKENIIDESGMPKERFSAEFPKEGPSILRIQQVVRGDSAAYFCASSPTSGSYEQNFGPGTRLTVT.

This clonotype was counted at least ten times. The rearrangement links TRBV7-2 to TRBJ2-7, with TRBD1 matching 8 bases. Germline V CDR1 and CDR2: SGHTA, FQGNSA. CDR3 length: 14 amino acids. V shed 4 bases and J 3 bases; nucleotides not matched to a gene: 5. CDR3 amino acids: CASSYDRGGYEQYF. Written as DNA, the CDR3 is TGTGCCAGCAGCTACGACAGGGGAGGCTACGAGCAGTACTTC.

This clonotype has more than one count but fewer than ten. V gene TRBV2 combines with J gene TRBJ2-1, with D perhaps matching TRBD1 or TRBD2 (6 bases each). V lost 4 bases and J lost 9, with 25 bases in between. The CDR3 covers 17 residues. Germline V lookup: CDR1 SNHLY, CDR2 FYNNEI. CDR3 nucleotide sequence: TGTGCCAGCAGTGTCCTCAGGGGTAGCGGCCAGGCGGGTGAGCAGTTCTTC. Translation gives CASSVLRGSGQAGEQFF.

DNA for the CDR3: TGTGCCAGCACCAAAGGCGGGACAGAGACCCAGTACTTC. Its protein is CASTKGGTETQYF. The chain has TRBV28 and TRBJ2-5; tentatively, D is TRBD2 (6 bases). Germline CDR1 reads MDHEN; CDR2 reads SYDVKM. Trimming cost V 7 bases and J 4 bases, with 13 bases left between them. The CDR3 totals 13 residues. Full variable domain (remainder filled in from reference TRBV28 and TRBJ2-5): DVKVTQSSRYLVKRTGEKVFLECVQDMDHENMFWYRQDPGLGLRLIYFSYDVKMKEKGDIPEGYSVSREKKERFSLILESASTNQTSMYLCASTKGGTETQYFGPGTRLLVL.